Listed below are T cell receptor beta chains from one sample, sequenced in a study of blood T cell repertoires in COVID-19. Profiled with immunoSEQ multiplex PCR; TCRdb holds only in-frame clones, not every one. The table lists almost 80,000 clones, 80% to 95% of them singletons. The source material was peripheral blood. The receptors were sampled from a woman of 80 years or more with acute or convalescent COVID-19. Both conserved end residues are part of each CDR3. The D gene is left open where the match is weak. Size tells how often a clone was seen (once, few, many) or the class of an expanded clone, and some rows leave it out.

J,D,length,size,V,DNA,CDR3
TRBJ1-4,.,13,many,TRBV19,TGTGCCAGTAGTGAGCAGGGTGACGAAAAACTGTTTTTT,CASSEQGDEKLFF
TRBJ1-5,TRBD1,15,.,TRBV2,TGTGCCAGCAGTCCGACAGGGTTTAGAAATCAGCCCCAGCATTTT,CASSPTGFRNQPQHF
TRBJ1-4,TRBD1,16,.,TRBV5-4,TGTGCCAGCAGCACCGCCCCGGGACAGGGAAATGAAAAACTGTTTTTT,CASSTAPGQGNEKLFF
TRBJ1-4,TRBD1,14,.,TRBV7-9,TGTGCCAGCAGGCCGGGACAGGGAAATGAAAAACTGTTTTTT,CASRPGQGNEKLFF
TRBJ1-1,.,14,.,TRBV7-2,TGTGCCAGCAGCGCACAGGTCGGGGGGACTGAAGCTTTCTTT,CASSAQVGGTEAFF
TRBJ1-2,.,16,.,TRBV5-4,TGTGCCTCCCGGGGTCCAGGGGTTGGCTTTAACTATGGCTACACCTTC,CASRGPGVGFNYGYTF
TRBJ2-1,TRBD1,17,.,TRBV28,TGTGCCAGCAGTCTCCTCCGGGACAGGGGCCAGAACAATGAGCAGTTCTTC,CASSLLRDRGQNNEQFF
TRBJ1-4,.,15,.,TRBV5-1,TGCGCCAGCAGCTTGGGGTCGGGGGGTAATGAAAAACTGTTTTTT,CASSLGSGGNEKLFF
TRBJ2-2,TRBD1,17,.,TRBV28,TGTGCCAGCAGTTTATCGCCCGGGACAGCGAACACCGGGGAGCTGTTTTTT,CASSLSPGTANTGELFF
TRBJ2-7,TRBD2,17,.,TRBV2,TGTGCCAGCAGTGAAGGTTGGGCTAGCGGGGGGTCCTACGAGCAGTACTTC,CASSEGWASGGSYEQYF
TRBJ2-7,TRBD1,15,.,TRBV5-1,TGCGCCAGCAGCGCAAACAGGGGGAAATCCTACGAGCAGTACTTC,CASSANRGKSYEQYF
TRBJ1-4,TRBD1,15,.,TRBV2,TGTGCCAGCAGTGACTCAGGGGGCGCCCATGAAAAACTGTTTTTT,CASSDSGGAHEKLFF
TRBJ2-3,.,15,.,TRBV5-6,TGTGCCAGCAGCTTGGTTACAGCGGGCACAGATACGCAGTATTTT,CASSLVTAGTDTQYF
TRBJ1-1,TRBD1,14,.,TRBV11-2,TGTGCCAGCAGCTTAACAGGGGGCTTCACTGAAGCTTTCTTT,CASSLTGGFTEAFF
TRBJ1-5,.,15,.,TRBV5-6,TGTGCCAGCAGCTTCAGGGGTCCAAGCAATCAGCCCCAGCATTTT,CASSFRGPSNQPQHF
TRBJ1-2,TRBD1,16,.,TRBV5-4,TGTGCCAGCAGCTTGGCTCAGGGGGCCGGGACAGGGAGCTACACCTTC,CASSLAQGAGTGSYTF
TRBJ2-5,.,15,.,TRBV27,TGTGCCAGCAGTTCCGGGAGCACCGCCTTGGAGACCCAGTACTTC,CASSSGSTALETQYF
TRBJ2-7,TRBD2,16,.,TRBV7-2,TGTGCCAGCAGCTGGGGACTAGCGGGGGGGTCTAGTGAGCAGTACTTC,CASSWGLAGGSSEQYF
TRBJ1-6,.,14,once,TRBV5-1,TGCGCCAGCAGCTTGTTATCCTATAATTCACCCCTCCACTTT,CASSLLSYNSPLHF
TRBJ2-7,TRBD2,15,.,TRBV27,TGTGCCAGCAGCACAGGACTAGCGGGGGGAAGGGAGCAGTACTTC,CASSTGLAGGREQYF
TRBJ1-1,.,13,few,TRBV19,TGTGCCAGTAGTATAGGCGGGAACACTGAAGCTTTCTTT,CASSIGGNTEAFF
TRBJ2-7,.,13,.,TRBV14,TGTGCCAGCAGCCAAGCCCCCACTACCGAGCAGTACTTC,CASSQAPTTEQYF
TRBJ2-1,TRBD2,15,once,TRBV4-2,TGTGCCAGCAGCCGCCGAACTAGCGGCTACAATGAGCAGTTCTTC,CASSRRTSGYNEQFF
TRBJ1-5,.,13,.,TRBV3-1/TRBV3-2,TGTGCCAGCAGCCAAGGACAGGTGCGGCCCCAGCATTTT,CASSQGQVRPQHF
TRBJ1-6,TRBD1,18,.,TRBV12-5,TGTGCTAGTGGTTCACAACCTTTGACAGGGGGCTATAATTCACCCCTCCACTTT,CASGSQPLTGGYNSPLHF
TRBJ1-2,TRBD1,16,.,TRBV2,TGTGCCAGCAGTGTCGCTACAGGGGCTACTAACTATGGCTACACCTTC,CASSVATGATNYGYTF
TRBJ1-2,TRBD1,12,.,TRBV2,TGTGCCAGCAGATCAGGGGGCGATGGCTACACCTTC,CASRSGGDGYTF
TRBJ1-2,TRBD1,15,.,TRBV20-1,TGCAGTGCGAGTTCATCCGGGACAGCTAACTATGGCTACACCTTC,CSASSSGTANYGYTF
TRBJ1-4,TRBD1,15,.,TRBV7-3,TGTGCCAGCCCCCCGAAGAACAGGGGAAATGAAAAACTGTTTTTT,CASPPKNRGNEKLFF
TRBJ2-7,.,13,.,TRBV19,TGTGCCAGTAGTATCGGGGAGGCCTACGAGCAGTACTTC,CASSIGEAYEQYF
TRBJ1-5,.,15,once,TRBV18,TGTGCCAGCTCACCCGAATCAGGGTACAATCAGCCCCAGCATTTT,CASSPESGYNQPQHF
TRBJ2-5,.,15,.,TRBV4-3,TGCGCCAGCAGCAGACTCGAAGGTGGCCCGGAGACCCAGTACTTC,CASSRLEGGPETQYF
TRBJ1-1,TRBD1,15,few,TRBV29-1,TGCAGCGCGGGACAGGGCCTAGGTGGGAACACTGAAGCTTTCTTT,CSAGQGLGGNTEAFF
TRBJ2-1,.,14,.,TRBV5-4,TGTGCCAGCAGCGTGGCCAGCTCCTACAATGAGCAGTTCTTC,CASSVASSYNEQFF
TRBJ1-6,.,13,.,TRBV3-1/TRBV3-2,TGTGCCAGCAGCCCCGGTATGAATTCACCCCTCCACTTT,CASSPGMNSPLHF
TRBJ2-1,.,12,.,TRBV3-1/TRBV3-2,TGTGCCAGCAGCCAAGATTTGACAGGCCAGTTCTTC,CASSQDLTGQFF
TRBJ1-2,.,13,.,TRBV5-4,TGTGCCAGCAGCGATTGGGGGGACTATGGCTACACCTTC,CASSDWGDYGYTF
TRBJ2-3,TRBD2,18,.,TRBV5-1,TGCGCCAGCAGCTCGGGACTAGCGGGGGGCCTCTTCACAGATACGCAGTATTTT,CASSSGLAGGLFTDTQYF
TRBJ2-1,.,12,.,TRBV27,TGTGCCAGCAGCCGACCGGAGCATGAGCAGTTCTTC,CASSRPEHEQFF